Described below is a single T cell receptor beta chain sequence and its context. What it binds is unknown. The record originates from a study of cytomegalovirus exposure and HLA in healthy donors. Study overall: In a previous analysis, 117 million unique TCR beta sequences were found from about 179 million T cells. Study conclusions and caveats: Researchers reported in a later analysis that common viral pathogens appeared linked to several top clusters. Sequencing depth roughly uniform across donors was assumed in presence/absence analyses. Using a false discovery rate of 0.05, a later analysis showed that approximately 17,000 TCR beta sequences were associated with HLA alleles.

Vbeta (60) and Jbeta (13) primers were used in the PCR. Measured with immunoSEQ multiplex PCR; TCRdb has only the in-frame clones, and not every one. The sample consists of around 67,000 clones, approximately 81% of them appearing once. J lost 1 base, V lost 4 bases, and 2 bases had no gene match. The CDR3 totals 14 residues. The germline CDR1 and CDR2 sequences are SGHRS and YFSETQ. Specimen: PBMCs. The chain recombines TRBV5-1 with TRBJ1-2; 9 nucleotides align to TRBD1. The clonotype originates from a woman under 40 in good health and CMV-seropositive. The CDR3 DNA is TGCGCCAGCAGCCGGACAGGGGATAACTATGGCTACACCTTC. This encodes CASSRTGDNYGYTF.